Listed here are 8 T cell receptor beta chains from one sample, sequenced in a study of blood T cell repertoires in COVID-19. Assay: immunoSEQ multiplex PCR; the TCRdb copy retains only in-frame clones and omits some. The data contain under 200,000 clones, about 83% of them seen just once; the ten biggest clones take up roughly 5.9%. Sequencing was done on a sample of PBMCs or T cells enriched from blood (not recorded which). These receptors came from a man between 35 and 55 years old with acute COVID-19.

The rearrangement joins TRBV28 to TRBJ1-4, with TRBD1 as a possible D gene (6 bases). Trimming shortened V by 6 bases and J by 4 bases, and 15 bases separated the two germline ends. CDR1 and CDR2 from the germline V gene are MDHEN and SYDVKM. The length of the CDR3 is 15 residues. The CDR3 loop reads CASSPGAAVNEKLFF. For the CDR3, the DNA is TGTGCCAGCAGCCCAGGGGCGGCAGTTAATGAAAAACTGTTTTTT.

The chain carries TRBV2 and TRBJ2-1; TRBD2 is a possible D gene (7 bases). Trimming removed 3 bases at V and 9 bases at J, with 15 bases between. Germline V gives CDR1 SNHLY, CDR2 FYNNEI. CDR3 length equals 14 residues. CDR3 residues: CASSDDIGGVEQFF. The CDR3 region has the DNA TGTGCCAGCAGTGACGATATAGGGGGGGTTGAGCAGTTCTTC.

The chain employs TRBV21-1 and TRBJ2-1; TRBD2 is the table's D call, not checked against the DNA. TRBV21-1 is marked as a pseudogene. CDR3 size: 18 residues. For the CDR3, the DNA is TGTGCCAGCAGCAAAGGAGGTGTCGGGGGACTCTCCTACAATGAGCAGTTCTTC. Its protein product is CASSKGGVGGLSYNEQFF.

This clone was recorded once. The rearrangement links TRBV9 to TRBJ2-4; D may be TRBD2 (6 bases). Germline loops: CDR1 SGDLS, CDR2 YYNGEE. The CDR3 is made up of 18 amino acids. V was pared by 0 bases and J by 0 bases, with 16 bases between. The CDR3 sequence is CASSVVGIAALAKNIQYF. CDR3 coding DNA: TGTGCCAGCAGCGTAGTAGGGATAGCGGCCCTAGCCAAAAACATTCAGTACTTC.

The chain is built from TRBV7-2 and TRBJ2-7; no definite D call. Germline CDR1 and CDR2: SGHTA and FQGNSA. V was cut by 6 bases and J by 4 bases, with 13 bases left in between. CDR3 length: 13 amino acids. The CDR3 is CASRAPVLYEQYF. As DNA, the CDR3 is TGTGCCAGCAGGGCACCCGTTCTTTACGAGCAGTACTTC.

This sequence joins TRBV6-5 and TRBJ2-6; 7 nucleotides align to TRBD1. V was clipped by 5 bases and J by 4 bases; unmatched bases: 5. Germline CDR1 and CDR2: MNHEY and SVGAGI. This CDR3 region has 15 residues. The CDR3 loop is CASSIQGYGANVLTF. In DNA form, the CDR3 reads TGTGCCAGCAGTATACAGGGGTACGGGGCCAACGTCCTGACTTTC.

This clone is a singleton in its sample. The chain uses TRBV27 and TRBJ1-2, with D perhaps matching TRBD1 (6 bases). The CDR3 contains 13 residues. Trimming took off 8 bases at V and 4 bases at J, with 14 bases between the two ends. Germline lookup yields CDR1 MNHEY and CDR2 SMNVEV (reference sequence). The CDR3 coding sequence is TGTGCCAGCGGGGTACAGGGACCCTATGGCTACACCTTC. Its protein product is CASGVQGPYGYTF.

This clone was seen more than once but under ten times. The chain employs TRBV6-5 and TRBJ2-7; TRBD1 agrees at 8 bases. The germline V gene has CDR1 MNHEY and CDR2 SVGAGI. The trim removed 8 bases at V and 5 bases at J, leaving 11 bases unmatched. The CDR3 runs 14 residues. This CDR3 is CASLSLTGEDEQYF. The CDR3 nucleotides read TGTGCCAGCCTGTCCTTGACAGGGGAGGACGAGCAGTACTTC.